The 3 T cell receptor beta chains listed next were all sequenced from one sample in a study of cytomegalovirus exposure and HLA in healthy donors. It was with 60 Vbeta and 13 Jbeta primers that the PCR ran. Here immunoSEQ multiplex PCR was the method, and the copy in TCRdb shows in-frame clones only, minus some. This sample yields about 200,000 clones, of which about 88% are seen a single time; around 0.3% belongs to the top ten. Sequenced input: PBMCs. These receptors came from a woman younger than 45 in good health and CMV-seronegative.

V is TRBV2 and J is TRBJ2-7; 9 positions match TRBD2. This CDR3 comprises 15 residues. The J segment lost 10 bases and the V segment lost 6 bases, leaving 16 bases of the junction unmatched. Per germline, CDR1 SNHLY and CDR2 FYNNEI. The CDR3: CASSVTPGLAHPQYF. Here the CDR3 DNA reads TGTGCCAGCAGCGTCACACCGGGACTAGCTCATCCCCAGTACTTC.

This chain links TRBV6-5 with TRBJ2-1; 10 positions match TRBD2. J gave up 4 bases and V 4 bases, and 1 base lay outside the gene matches. The CDR3 is made up of 14 amino acids. CDR1 is MNHEY, CDR2 SVGAGI, per germline. CDR3 region: CASSSSGSYNEQFF. In DNA form, the CDR3 reads TGTGCCAGCAGTTCTAGCGGGAGTTACAATGAGCAGTTCTTC.

In its sample, this clone was seen once. This sequence joins TRBV2 and TRBJ2-7; no clear D. Trimming cost V 8 bases and J 5 bases, with 22 bases left between them. The germline V gene encodes CDR1 SNHLY and CDR2 FYNNEI. The CDR3 has 15 amino acids. CDR3 amino acids: CASPRPGPLVHEQYF. CDR3 nucleotides: TGTGCCAGCCCGAGGCCGGGTCCCCTTGTCCACGAGCAGTACTTC.